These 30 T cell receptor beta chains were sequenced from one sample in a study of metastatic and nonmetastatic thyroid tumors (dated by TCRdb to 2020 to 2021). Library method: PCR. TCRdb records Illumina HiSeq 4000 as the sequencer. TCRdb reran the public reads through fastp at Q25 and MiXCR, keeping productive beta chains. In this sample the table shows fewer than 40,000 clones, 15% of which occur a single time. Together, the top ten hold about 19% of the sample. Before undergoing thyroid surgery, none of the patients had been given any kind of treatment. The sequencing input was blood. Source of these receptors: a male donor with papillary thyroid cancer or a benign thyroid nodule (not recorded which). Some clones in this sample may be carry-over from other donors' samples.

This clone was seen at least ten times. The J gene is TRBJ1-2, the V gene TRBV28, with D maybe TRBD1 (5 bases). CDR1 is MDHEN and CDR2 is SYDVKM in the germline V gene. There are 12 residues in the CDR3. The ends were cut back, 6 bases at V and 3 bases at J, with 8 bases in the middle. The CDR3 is CASSRGDYGYTF. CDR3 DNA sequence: TGTGCCAGCAGCCGGGGCGACTATGGCTACACCTTC.

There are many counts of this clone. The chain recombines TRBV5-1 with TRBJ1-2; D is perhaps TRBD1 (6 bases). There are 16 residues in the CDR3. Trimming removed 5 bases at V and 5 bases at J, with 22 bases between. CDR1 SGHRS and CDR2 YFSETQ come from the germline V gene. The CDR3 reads CASSRDTPVGLYGYTF. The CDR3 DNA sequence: TGCGCCAGCAGTAGGGACACCCCCGTGGGATTGTATGGCTACACCTTC.

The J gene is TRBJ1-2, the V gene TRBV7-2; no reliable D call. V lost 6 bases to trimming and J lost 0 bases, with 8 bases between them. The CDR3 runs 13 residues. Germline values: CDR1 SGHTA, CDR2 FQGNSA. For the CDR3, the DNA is TGTGCCAGCAGTTTATCCACTAACTATGGCTACACCTTC. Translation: CASSLSTNYGYTF.

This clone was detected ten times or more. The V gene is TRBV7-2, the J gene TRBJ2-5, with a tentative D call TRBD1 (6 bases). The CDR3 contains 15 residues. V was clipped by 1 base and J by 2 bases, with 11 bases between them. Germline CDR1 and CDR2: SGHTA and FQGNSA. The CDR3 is CASSLGTGTQETQYF. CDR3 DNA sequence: TGTGCCAGCAGCTTAGGGACCGGGACACAAGAGACCCAGTACTTC.

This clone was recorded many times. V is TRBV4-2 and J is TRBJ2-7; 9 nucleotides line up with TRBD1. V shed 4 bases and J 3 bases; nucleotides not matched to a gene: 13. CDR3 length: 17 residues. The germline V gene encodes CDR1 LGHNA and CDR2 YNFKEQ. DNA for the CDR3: TGTGCCAGCAGCCGAGAATACCGGGACAGGGCCCACTACGAGCAGTACTTC. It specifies CASSREYRDRAHYEQYF.

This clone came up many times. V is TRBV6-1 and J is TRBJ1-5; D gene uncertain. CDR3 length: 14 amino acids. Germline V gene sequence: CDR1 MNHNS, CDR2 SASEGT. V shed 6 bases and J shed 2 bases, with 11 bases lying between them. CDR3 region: CASSPLGGNQPQHF. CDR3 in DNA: TGTGCCAGCAGCCCTCTAGGCGGCAATCAGCCCCAGCATTTT.

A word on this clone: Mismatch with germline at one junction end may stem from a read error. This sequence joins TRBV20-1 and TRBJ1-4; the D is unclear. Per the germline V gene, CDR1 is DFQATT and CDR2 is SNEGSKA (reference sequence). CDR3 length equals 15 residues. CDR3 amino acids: CSSPAVQTHNEKPFF. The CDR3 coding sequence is TGCAGTTCCCCAGCGGTTCAGACTCATAATGAAAAACCGTTTTTT.

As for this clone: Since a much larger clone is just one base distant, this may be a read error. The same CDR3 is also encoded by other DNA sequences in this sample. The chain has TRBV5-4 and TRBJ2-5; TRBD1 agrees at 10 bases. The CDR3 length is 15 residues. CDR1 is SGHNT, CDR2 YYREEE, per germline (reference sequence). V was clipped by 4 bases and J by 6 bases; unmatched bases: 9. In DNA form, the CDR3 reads TGTGCCAGCAGCACGGGGGACAGGGGTGTGAAGACCCAGTACTTC. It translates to CASSTGDRGVKTQYF.

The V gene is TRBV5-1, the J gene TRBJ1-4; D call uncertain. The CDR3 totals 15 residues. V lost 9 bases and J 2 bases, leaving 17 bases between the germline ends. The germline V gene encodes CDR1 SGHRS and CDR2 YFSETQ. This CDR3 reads CANILTGLTNEKLFF. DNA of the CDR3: TGCGCCAACATCTTGACGGGGTTGACTAATGAAAAACTGTTTTTT. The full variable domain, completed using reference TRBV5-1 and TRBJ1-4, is KAGVTQTPRYLIKTRGQQVTLSCSPISGHRSVSWYQQTPGQGLQFLFEYFSETQRNKGNFPGRFSGRQFSNSRSEMNVSTLELGDSALYLCANILTGLTNEKLFFGSGTQLSVL.

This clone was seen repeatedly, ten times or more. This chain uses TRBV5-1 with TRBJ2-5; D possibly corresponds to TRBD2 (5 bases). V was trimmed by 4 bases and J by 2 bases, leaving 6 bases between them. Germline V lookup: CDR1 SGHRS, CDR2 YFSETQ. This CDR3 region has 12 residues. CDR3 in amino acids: CASSRGQETQYF. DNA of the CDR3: TGCGCCAGCAGCCGAGGGCAAGAGACCCAGTACTTC.

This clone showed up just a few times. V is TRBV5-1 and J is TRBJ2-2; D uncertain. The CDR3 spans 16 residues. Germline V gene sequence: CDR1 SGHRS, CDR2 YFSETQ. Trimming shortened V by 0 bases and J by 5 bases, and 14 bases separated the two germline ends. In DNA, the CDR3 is TGCGCCAGCAGCTTGGAGGCCGCCCGTCGTACCGGGGAGCTGTTTTTT. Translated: CASSLEAARRTGELFF.

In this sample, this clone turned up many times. CDR3 nucleotide sequence: TGTGCCAGTAGTGTACGGCAGGTAAAACAAGATACGCAGTATTTT. Residues: CASSVRQVKQDTQYF. The chain joins TRBV19 to TRBJ2-3; the D is unclear. CDR1 LNHDA and CDR2 SQIVND come from the germline V gene (reference sequence). V shed 5 bases and J shed 5 bases, with 17 bases lying between them. The CDR3 runs 15 residues.

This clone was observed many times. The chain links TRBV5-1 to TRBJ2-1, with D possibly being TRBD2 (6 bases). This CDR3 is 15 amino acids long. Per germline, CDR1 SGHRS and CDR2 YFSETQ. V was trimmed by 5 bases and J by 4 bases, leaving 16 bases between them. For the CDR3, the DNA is TGCGCCAGCAGGGTGGATGGGAGGCCTTACAATGAGCAGTTCTTC. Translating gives CASRVDGRPYNEQFF.

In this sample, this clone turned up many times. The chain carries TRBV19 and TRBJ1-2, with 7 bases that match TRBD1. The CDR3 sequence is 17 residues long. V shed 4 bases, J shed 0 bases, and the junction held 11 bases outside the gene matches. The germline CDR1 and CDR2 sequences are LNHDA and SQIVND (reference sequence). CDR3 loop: CASSTHTGAKANYGYTF. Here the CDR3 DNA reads TGTGCCAGTAGTACACACACAGGGGCGAAGGCTAACTATGGCTACACCTTC.

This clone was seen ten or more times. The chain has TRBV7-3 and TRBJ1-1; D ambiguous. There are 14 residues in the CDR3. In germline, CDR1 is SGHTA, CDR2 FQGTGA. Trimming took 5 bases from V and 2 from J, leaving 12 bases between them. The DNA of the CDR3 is TGTGCCAGCAGCCCCCTTCACGGTAACACTGAAGCTTTCTTT. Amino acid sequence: CASSPLHGNTEAFF.

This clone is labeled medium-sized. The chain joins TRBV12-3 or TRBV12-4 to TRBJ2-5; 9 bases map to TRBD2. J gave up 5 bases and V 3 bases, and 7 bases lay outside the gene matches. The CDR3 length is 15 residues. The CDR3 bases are TGTGCCAGCAGTTTCGGGGCTAGCGGGATCGAGACCCAGTACTTC. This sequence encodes CASSFGASGIETQYF.

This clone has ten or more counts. CDR3 DNA sequence: TGTGCCAGTAATTGGGGCGGGAGCACAGATACGCAGTATTTT. Protein product: CASNWGGSTDTQYF. The chain employs TRBV19 and TRBJ2-3; D possibly matches TRBD1 or TRBD2 (5 bases each). Trimming left V 7 bases short and J 0 bases short, with 11 bases between. Germline CDR1 LNHDA, CDR2 SQIVND (reference sequence). The CDR3 covers 14 residues.

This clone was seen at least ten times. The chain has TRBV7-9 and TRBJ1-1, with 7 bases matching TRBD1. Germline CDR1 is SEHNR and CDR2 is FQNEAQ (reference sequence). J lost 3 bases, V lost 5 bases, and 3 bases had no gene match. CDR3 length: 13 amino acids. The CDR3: CASSRQGHTEAFF. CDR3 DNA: TGTGCCAGCAGCCGACAGGGTCACACTGAAGCTTTCTTT. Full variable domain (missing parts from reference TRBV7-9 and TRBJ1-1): DTGVSQNPRHKITKRGQNVTFRCDPISEHNRLYWYRQTLGQGPEFLTYFQNEAQLEKSRLLSDRFSAERPKGSFSTLEIQRTEQGDSAMYLCASSRQGHTEAFFGQGTRLTVV.

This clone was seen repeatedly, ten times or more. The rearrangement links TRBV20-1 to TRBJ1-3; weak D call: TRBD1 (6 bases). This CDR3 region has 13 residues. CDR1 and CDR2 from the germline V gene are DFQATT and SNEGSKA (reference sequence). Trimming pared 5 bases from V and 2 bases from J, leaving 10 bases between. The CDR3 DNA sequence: TGCAGTGCTCACGACAGGACTGGAAACACCATATATTTT. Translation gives CSAHDRTGNTIYF.

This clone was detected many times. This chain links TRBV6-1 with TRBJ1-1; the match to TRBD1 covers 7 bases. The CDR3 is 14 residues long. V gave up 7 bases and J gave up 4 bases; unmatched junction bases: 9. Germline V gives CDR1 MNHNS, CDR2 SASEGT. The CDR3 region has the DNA TGTGCCAGCACGACAGGGATCGTAGGCACTGAAGCTTTCTTT. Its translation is CASTTGIVGTEAFF.

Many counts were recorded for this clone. CDR3 DNA sequence: TGTGCCAGCAGCACTACCTACGAGCAGTACTTC. Translation: CASSTTYEQYF. The V call is TRBV12-3 or TRBV12-4, the J call TRBJ2-7, with no clear D. Trimming shortened V by 6 bases and J by 2 bases, and 5 bases separated the two germline ends. The CDR3 covers 11 residues.

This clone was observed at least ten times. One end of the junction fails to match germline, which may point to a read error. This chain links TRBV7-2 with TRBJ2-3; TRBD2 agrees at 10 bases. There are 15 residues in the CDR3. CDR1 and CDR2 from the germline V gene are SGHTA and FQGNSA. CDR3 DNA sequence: TGTGCCAGCAGCCTAGCGGGAGAGAGTGCGAATACGCAGTATTTT. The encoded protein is CASSLAGESANTQYF.

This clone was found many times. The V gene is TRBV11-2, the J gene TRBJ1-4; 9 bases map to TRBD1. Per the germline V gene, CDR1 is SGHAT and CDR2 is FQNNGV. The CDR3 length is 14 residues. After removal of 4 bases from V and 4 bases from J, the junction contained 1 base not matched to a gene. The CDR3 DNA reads TGTGCCAGCAGCTGGGGACAGGGTAATGAAAAACTGTTTTTT. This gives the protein CASSWGQGNEKLFF. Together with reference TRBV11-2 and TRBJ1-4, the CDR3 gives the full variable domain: EAGVAQSPRYKIIEKRQSVAFWCNPISGHATLYWYQQILGQGPKLLIQFQNNGVVDDSQLPKDRFSAERLKGVDSTLKIQPAKLEDSAVYLCASSWGQGNEKLFFGSGTQLSVL.

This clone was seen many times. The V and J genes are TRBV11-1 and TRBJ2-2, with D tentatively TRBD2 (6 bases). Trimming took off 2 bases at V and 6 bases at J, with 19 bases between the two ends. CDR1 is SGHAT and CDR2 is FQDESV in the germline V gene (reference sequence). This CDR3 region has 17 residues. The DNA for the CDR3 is TGTGCCAGCAGCTTACCCCGACTAGTCGGGACCCCCGGGGAGCTGTTTTTT. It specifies CASSLPRLVGTPGELFF. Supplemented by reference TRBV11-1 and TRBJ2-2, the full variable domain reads EAEVAQSPRYKITEKSQAVAFWCDPISGHATLYWYRQILGQGPELLVQFQDESVVDDSQLPKDRFSAERLKGVDSTLKIQPAELGDSAMYLCASSLPRLVGTPGELFFGEGSRLTVL.

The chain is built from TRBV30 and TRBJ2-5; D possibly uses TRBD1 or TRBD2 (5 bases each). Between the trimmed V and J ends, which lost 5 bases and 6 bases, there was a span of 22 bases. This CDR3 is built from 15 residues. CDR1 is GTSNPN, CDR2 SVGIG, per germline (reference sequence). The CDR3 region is CAWCPGLAGRKTQYF. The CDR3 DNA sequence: TGTGCCTGGTGTCCGGGGCTAGCTGGACGTAAGACCCAGTACTTC.

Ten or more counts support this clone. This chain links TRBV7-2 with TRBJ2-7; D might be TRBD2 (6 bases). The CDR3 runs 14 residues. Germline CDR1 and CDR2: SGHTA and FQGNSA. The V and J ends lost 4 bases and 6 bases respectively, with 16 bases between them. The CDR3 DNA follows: TGTGCCAGCAGCTCAGACGGTGGGGGGTCCGAGCAGTACTTC. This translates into CASSSDGGGSEQYF.

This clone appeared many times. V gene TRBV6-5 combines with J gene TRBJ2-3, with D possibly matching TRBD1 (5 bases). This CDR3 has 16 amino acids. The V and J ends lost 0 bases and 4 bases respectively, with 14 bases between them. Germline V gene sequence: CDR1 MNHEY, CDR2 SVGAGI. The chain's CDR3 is CASSYSIWGAADTQYF. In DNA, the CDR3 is TGTGCCAGCAGTTACTCGATCTGGGGCGCGGCAGATACGCAGTATTTT.

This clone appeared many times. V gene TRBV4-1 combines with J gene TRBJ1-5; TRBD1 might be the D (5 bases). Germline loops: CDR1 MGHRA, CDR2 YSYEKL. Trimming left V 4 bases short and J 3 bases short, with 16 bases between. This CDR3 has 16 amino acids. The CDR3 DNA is TGCGCCAGCAGCCCCCTGGGGGGAAGGGACAATCAGCCCCAGCATTTT. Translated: CASSPLGGRDNQPQHF.

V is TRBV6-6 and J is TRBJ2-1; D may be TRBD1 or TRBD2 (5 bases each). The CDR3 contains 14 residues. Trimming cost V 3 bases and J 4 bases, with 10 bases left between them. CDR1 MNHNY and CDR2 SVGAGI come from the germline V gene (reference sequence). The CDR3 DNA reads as TGTGCCAGCAGTTATAACGGGGCATACAATGAGCAGTTCTTC. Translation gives CASSYNGAYNEQFF.

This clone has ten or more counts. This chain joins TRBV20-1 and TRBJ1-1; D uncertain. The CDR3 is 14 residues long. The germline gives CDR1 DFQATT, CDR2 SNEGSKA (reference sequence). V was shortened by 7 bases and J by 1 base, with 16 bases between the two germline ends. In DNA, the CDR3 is TGCAGTGTCAAATCGGGGTTAGGGAACACTGAAGCTTTCTTT. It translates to CSVKSGLGNTEAFF.